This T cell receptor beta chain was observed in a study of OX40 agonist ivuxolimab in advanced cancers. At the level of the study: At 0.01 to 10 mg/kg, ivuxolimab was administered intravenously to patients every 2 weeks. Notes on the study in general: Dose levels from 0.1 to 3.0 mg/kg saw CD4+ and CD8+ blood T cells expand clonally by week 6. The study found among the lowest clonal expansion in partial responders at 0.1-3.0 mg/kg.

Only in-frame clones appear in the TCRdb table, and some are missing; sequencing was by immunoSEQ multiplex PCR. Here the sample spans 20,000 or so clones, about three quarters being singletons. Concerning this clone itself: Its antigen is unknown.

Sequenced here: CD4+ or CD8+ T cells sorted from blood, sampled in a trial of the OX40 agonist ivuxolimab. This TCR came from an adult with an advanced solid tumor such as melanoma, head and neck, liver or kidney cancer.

CDR3 in amino acids: CASSYNSGNEQYF. The DNA for the CDR3 is TGTGCCAGCAGTTATAACTCGGGTAACGAGCAGTACTTC. The V and J genes are TRBV6-5 and TRBJ2-7; D gene unclear. Germline-derived CDR1 and CDR2 are MNHEY and SVGAGI. V shed 3 bases and J shed 5 bases, with 11 bases lying between them. The CDR3 length is 13 residues.